These 15 T cell receptor beta chains came from one sample sequenced in a study of T cells in Graves' hyperthyroidism and ophthalmopathy. Regions amplified from RNA transcripts were the TCR beta CDR3 regions. RT-PCR in the first round (using the HTBI primer set) targeted the TCR CDR3. TCRdb ran MiXCR on the multiplex PCR reads and lists one entry per CDR3 protein. The data show roughly 110,000 distinct CDR3 sequences, with 15% to 20% seen just once and 35% to 45% held by the top ten. Sequencing was performed on blood. The receptors shown here come from a woman in her forties or fifties with Graves' hyperthyroidism.

This clonotype occurred many times. The chain employs TRBV20-1 and TRBJ2-1; D may be TRBD2 (5 bases). Germline V gives CDR1 DFQATT, CDR2 SNEGSKA (reference sequence). The CDR3 has 14 residues. The V gene lost 8 bases and the J gene lost 3 bases, with 17 bases spanning the gap. CDR3 loop: CSTTPLAGYNEQFF. In DNA form, the CDR3 reads TGCAGTACGACTCCCCTAGCCGGCTACAATGAGCAGTTCTTC.

This clonotype was recorded many times. This chain uses TRBV12-3 or TRBV12-4 with TRBJ1-4; D remains ambiguous. Trimming cost V 5 bases and J 5 bases, with 9 bases left between them. This CDR3 spans 13 amino acids. In DNA form, the CDR3 reads TGTGCCAGCAGTGCGGCGGAGAATGAAAAACTGTTTTTT. Protein product: CASSAAENEKLFF.

This clonotype was picked up many times. V usage is TRBV20-1 and J usage is TRBJ2-7; 7 bases map to TRBD1. The CDR3 is made up of 14 amino acids. Germline CDR1 reads DFQATT; CDR2 reads SNEGSKA (reference sequence). V lost 0 bases to trimming and J lost 7 bases; unmatched junction nucleotides: 9. CDR3 DNA sequence: TGCAGTGCTAGAGACAGGGGGTCAACGGGAGAGCAGTACTTC. It yields the protein CSARDRGSTGEQYF.

In this sample, this clonotype turned up many times. The chain employs TRBV5-1 and TRBJ2-7; weak D call: TRBD2 (6 bases). V was pared by 1 base and J by 4 bases, with 18 bases between. Germline V CDR1 and CDR2: SGHRS, YFSETQ. This CDR3 has 16 amino acids. CDR3: CASSLSPGAGSYEQYF. The CDR3 region has the DNA TGCGCCAGCAGCTTGTCTCCGGGAGCCGGGTCATACGAGCAGTACTTC.

This clonotype was counted at least ten times. The chain couples TRBV12-3 or TRBV12-4 to TRBJ1-2; D unclear. Trimming shortened V by 0 bases and J by 4 bases, and 9 bases separated the two germline ends. CDR3 length: 14 amino acids. The CDR3 coding sequence is TGTGCCAGCAGTTTAGCAGGGCTCAGCTATGGCTACACCTTC. It is translated as CASSLAGLSYGYTF.

This clonotype has at least ten counts. The chain joins TRBV30 to TRBJ2-1, with TRBD1 as a possible D gene (5 bases). Trimming stripped 3 bases from V and 12 bases from J, with 12 bases between. Germline-derived CDR1 and CDR2 are GTSNPN and SVGIG (reference sequence). The CDR3 sequence is 11 residues long. The CDR3 DNA reads TGTGCCTGGAGCGCAGGGATGGGGCAGTTCTTC. As protein: CAWSAGMGQFF.

This clonotype was seen more than once but under ten times. V gene TRBV5-6 combines with J gene TRBJ2-1; D unclear. Trimming pared 0 bases from V and 12 bases from J, leaving 10 bases between. CDR1 SGHDT and CDR2 YYEEEE come from the germline V gene. The CDR3 contains 12 residues. The CDR3 spells CASSLGRVGQFF. CDR3 nucleotide sequence: TGTGCCAGCAGCTTGGGAAGGGTTGGGCAGTTCTTC.

In its sample, this clonotype was seen many times. Here the CDR3 reads CASTRGGLYNEQFF. As DNA, the CDR3 is TGTGCCAGCACCCGAGGAGGGCTCTACAATGAGCAGTTCTTC. The chain recombines TRBV28 with TRBJ2-1; maybe TRBD2 (6 bases). The CDR3 length is 14 residues. Trimming took off 7 bases at V and 3 bases at J, with 13 bases between the two ends. Germline CDR1 reads MDHEN; CDR2 reads SYDVKM.

The chain recombines TRBV28 with TRBJ2-7; D not certain. The CDR3 totals 16 residues. The germline V gene has CDR1 MDHEN and CDR2 SYDVKM. V lost 2 bases and J lost 0, with 14 bases in between. This CDR3 reads CASSLITGRSSYEQYF. CDR3 in DNA: TGTGCCAGCAGTTTAATTACGGGCAGGAGCTCCTACGAGCAGTACTTC.

This clonotype was picked up many times. This chain links TRBV7-8 with TRBJ2-5; tentative D call: TRBD2 (5 bases). This CDR3 contains 16 residues. CDR1 SGHVS and CDR2 FQNEAQ come from the germline V gene. Deletions cut 4 bases from V and 2 bases from J, with 17 bases between. The CDR3 here is CASSSTIERGQETQYF. For the CDR3, the DNA is TGTGCCAGCAGCTCAACTATTGAACGGGGTCAAGAGACCCAGTACTTC. The whole variable domain, remainder taken from reference TRBV7-8 and TRBJ2-5, is GAGVSQSPRYKVAKRGQDVALRCDPISGHVSLFWYQQALGQGPEFLTYFQNEAQLDKSGLPSDRFFAERPEGSVSTLKIQRTQQEDSAVYLCASSSTIERGQETQYFGPGTRLLVL.

The table lists this clonotype with many counts. The chain has TRBV15 and TRBJ1-5; TRBD1 is a possible D gene (5 bases). The germline V gene encodes CDR1 LNHNV and CDR2 YYDKDF (reference sequence). The CDR3 has 14 residues. The V end lost 5 bases, the J end lost 5 bases, and 13 bases lay between the germline ends. The CDR3 spells CATSHPGGDQPQHF. CDR3 sequence (DNA): TGTGCCACCAGCCACCCAGGAGGGGATCAGCCCCAGCATTTT.

This clonotype has ten or more counts. This chain joins TRBV3-1 and TRBJ2-4; 10 nucleotides align to TRBD2. Trimming at V came to 5 bases and at J to 7 bases, leaving 14 bases not matched to a gene. CDR1 and CDR2 (germline): LGHDT, YNNKEL (reference sequence). CDR3 size: 17 residues. The CDR3 sequence: CASSRGLASYVTNIQYF. The CDR3 nucleotides read TGTGCCAGCAGCAGGGGACTAGCGAGTTATGTGACTAACATTCAGTACTTC.

In this sample, this clonotype turned up many times. This sequence joins TRBV7-3 and TRBJ2-1, with no clear D. CDR1 SGHTA and CDR2 FQGTGA come from the germline V gene. The CDR3 has 13 amino acids. The V gene lost 0 bases and the J gene lost 10 bases, with 10 bases spanning the gap. CDR3 sequence (DNA): TGTGCCAGCAGCTTAACGCGCGTGGGGGAGCAGTTCTTC. This encodes CASSLTRVGEQFF.

This clonotype was counted many times. CDR3 sequence (DNA): TGTGCCAGCAGTGCGACTACCAGCACAGATACGCAGTATTTT. Amino acids: CASSATTSTDTQYF. The chain uses TRBV2 and TRBJ2-3, with D maybe TRBD2 (5 bases). CDR1 and CDR2 (germline): SNHLY, FYNNEI. CDR3 length equals 14 residues. Trimming took off 4 bases at V and 0 bases at J, with 8 bases between the two ends.

The chain joins TRBV11-1 to TRBJ2-7; 14 bases fit TRBD2. The CDR3 has 15 residues. Germline CDR1 SGHAT, CDR2 FQDESV (reference sequence). The trim removed 5 bases at V and 4 bases at J, leaving 4 bases unmatched. DNA for the CDR3: TGTGCCAGCAGCACCCGACTAGCGGGAGGGTACGAGCAGTACGTC. Protein: CASSTRLAGGYEQYV.